One and the same sample provided the 29 T cell receptor beta chains below, sequenced in a study of human T cells and chemical hapten exposure. TCRdb re-analysed the RACE reads in MiXCR, keeping a single row per CDR3 protein. This sample has about 120,000 distinct CDR3 sequences; approximately 15% occur once, and the top ten carry 2.5% to 3%. Described time point: pre-sensitization, week 0. Treatment described: therapeutic diphenylcyclopropenone sensitization with weekly scalp DPC. The specimen was whole blood, collected in connection with sensitization to the hapten diphenylcyclopropenone (DPC). These receptors were taken from a young woman with alopecia areata. Some clones in this sample may be carry-over from other donors' samples.

The chain employs TRBV2 and TRBJ2-2, with 11 positions matching TRBD1. The length of the CDR3 is 13 residues. From germline, CDR1 is SNHLY and CDR2 FYNNEI. The V segment lost 11 bases and the J segment 6 bases; nucleotides outside the gene matches: 5. The CDR3 region has the DNA TGTGCCGGATGGACAGGGGGCTCCGGGGAGCTGTTTTTT. Translation: CAGWTGGSGELFF.

Only a few counts were recorded for this clonotype. The rearrangement joins TRBV3-1 to TRBJ2-5; D perhaps matches TRBD1 (5 bases). From germline, CDR1 is LGHDT and CDR2 YNNKEL (reference sequence). This CDR3 spans 13 amino acids. V dropped 1 base and J dropped 5 bases, with 8 bases sitting between them. CDR3 DNA: TGTGCCAGCAGCCAAGGGGGCGCGGAGACCCAGTACTTC. Protein product: CASSQGGAETQYF.

In this sample, this clonotype turned up a few times. The gene calls are TRBV6-2 or TRBV6-3 and TRBJ2-2; D unclear. There are 13 residues in the CDR3. V was cut by 11 bases and J by 0 bases, with 10 bases left in between. The V gene's germline CDR1 is MNHEY and CDR2 SVGEGT. CDR3 coding DNA: TGTGCCGCCGAGGAAGCGAACACCGGGGAGCTGTTTTTT. Its translation: CAAEEANTGELFF.

This chain links TRBV9 with TRBJ2-7; a possible D gene is TRBD1 (5 bases). Germline CDR1 and CDR2: SGDLS and YYNGEE. The CDR3 contains 13 residues. The V end was cut by 4 bases, the J end by 3 bases, with 11 bases between. The CDR3 reads CASSPGHDYEQYF. In DNA, the CDR3 is TGTGCCAGCAGCCCCGGACATGACTACGAGCAGTACTTC.

The V gene is TRBV7-3, the J gene TRBJ2-2, with no clear D. The CDR3 covers 12 residues. CDR1 SGHTA and CDR2 FQGTGA come from the germline V gene. V lost 3 bases and J lost 6, with 5 bases in between. CDR3 in DNA: TGTGCCAGCAGCTTCCCTGCCGGGGAGCTGTTTTTT. Protein sequence: CASSFPAGELFF. Looking up the rest from reference TRBV7-3 and TRBJ2-2 gives the full variable domain: GAGVSQTPSNKVTEKGKYVELRCDPISGHTALYWYRQSLGQGPEFLIYFQGTGAADDSGLPNDRFFAVRPEGSVSTLKIQRTERGDSAVYLCASSFPAGELFFGEGSRLTVL.

V and J are TRBV20-1 and TRBJ1-5, with 7 bases that match TRBD1. J lost 7 bases, V lost 2 bases, and 11 bases had no gene match. The V gene's germline CDR1 is DFQATT and CDR2 SNEGSKA (reference sequence). The CDR3 covers 15 residues. The CDR3 is CSARWTGGADQPQHF. DNA for the CDR3: TGCAGTGCTAGATGGACAGGTGGGGCAGACCAGCCCCAGCATTTT.

The chain employs TRBV6-5 and TRBJ1-1; 7 bases align to TRBD1. Germline-derived CDR1 and CDR2 are MNHEY and SVGAGI. With 7 bases clipped from V and 6 bases from J, the junction kept 14 bases outside the gene matches. This CDR3 is 15 amino acids long. For the CDR3, the DNA is TGTGCCAGCACCAAGGGGGCTGCAGGGGGTCCTGAAGCTTTCTTT. Its translation is CASTKGAAGGPEAFF.

This clonotype was counted a few times. The V gene is TRBV18, the J gene TRBJ2-7, with 7 bases matching TRBD1. The CDR3 consists of 12 residues. CDR1 KGHSH and CDR2 LQKENI come from the germline V gene. V gave up 6 bases and J gave up 5 bases; unmatched junction bases: 4. The CDR3 DNA follows: TGTGCCAGCTCTGCGACAGGGAACGAGCAGTACTTC. Encoded protein: CASSATGNEQYF.

V is TRBV2 and J is TRBJ2-5, with 7 positions matching TRBD2. The ends lost 7 bases at V and 1 base at J; junction bases unmatched: 9. The CDR3 spans 15 residues. Germline CDR1 SNHLY, CDR2 FYNNEI. The CDR3 coding sequence is TGTGCCAGCAAGAGCGGCGGGGGAATCCAAGAGACCCAGTACTTC. It is translated as CASKSGGGIQETQYF.

In its sample, this clonotype was seen a few times. This rearrangement joins TRBV4-3 to TRBJ2-7; 7 positions match TRBD1. With 0 bases clipped from V and 3 bases from J, the junction kept 14 bases outside the gene matches. The CDR3 runs to 18 residues. CDR1 and CDR2 from the germline V gene are LGHNA and YSLEER. The CDR3 sequence is CASSQDRPGTDLYYEQYF. The CDR3 DNA reads TGCGCCAGCAGCCAAGATCGTCCCGGGACAGATCTTTACTACGAGCAGTACTTC.

Ten or more counts support this clonotype. The DNA of the CDR3 is TGTGCCAGCAGCCTACTAGAAGGTGAGCAGTTCTTC. It is translated as CASSLLEGEQFF. This rearrangement joins TRBV7-3 to TRBJ2-1; D is possibly TRBD2 (5 bases). V was clipped by 5 bases and J by 9 bases, with 11 bases between them. CDR3 length: 12 amino acids. Germline V gene data show CDR1 as SGHTA and CDR2 as FQGTGA.

The rearrangement uses TRBV20-1 and TRBJ1-5; D is unresolved. Trimming took 2 bases from V and 2 from J, leaving 7 bases between them. The CDR3 covers 13 residues. CDR1 DFQATT and CDR2 SNEGSKA come from the germline V gene (reference sequence). CDR3 in DNA: TGCAGTGCTAGAATGCCCGGCAATCAGCCCCAGCATTTT. Residues: CSARMPGNQPQHF.

This clonotype was counted many times. The V and J genes are TRBV6-2 or TRBV6-3 and TRBJ1-6; TRBD1 agrees at 7 bases. The length of the CDR3 is 16 residues. The germline V gene has CDR1 MNHEY and CDR2 SVGEGT. Losses at the gene ends were 8 bases for V and 3 bases for J; bases not matched to a gene: 10. The CDR3 DNA is TGTGCCAGCGCCGGAGAAAGGGACAGCTATAATTCACCCCTCCACTTT. Translation: CASAGERDSYNSPLHF.

The chain has TRBV7-9 and TRBJ2-5; D is perhaps TRBD1 or TRBD2 (5 bases each). V was trimmed by 5 bases and J by 2 bases, leaving 9 bases between them. Germline V gives CDR1 SEHNR, CDR2 FQNEAQ (reference sequence). The CDR3 contains 13 residues. The CDR3, as DNA: TGTGCCAGCAGCCGGGACGCGCAAGAGACCCAGTACTTC. Translation gives CASSRDAQETQYF.

The chain couples TRBV20-1 to TRBJ2-2, with a possible D match to TRBD2 (6 bases). The CDR3 length is 14 residues. CDR1 DFQATT and CDR2 SNEGSKA come from the germline V gene (reference sequence). CDR3 nucleotides: TGCAGCGCAGTCGGGACTTCGAACACCGGGGAGCTGTTTTTT. It codes for CSAVGTSNTGELFF.

This clonotype was recorded many times. This rearrangement joins TRBV6-1 to TRBJ1-3; D may be TRBD1 (5 bases). Germline CDR1 and CDR2: MNHNS and SASEGT. The CDR3 totals 16 residues. V was cut by 5 bases and J by 0 bases, with 14 bases left in between. CDR3 residues: CASSPWDRSSGNTIYF. Here the CDR3 DNA reads TGTGCCAGCAGTCCGTGGGACCGATCCTCTGGAAACACCATATATTTT.

V and J are TRBV9 and TRBJ2-3; weak D call: TRBD2 (6 bases). This CDR3 is built from 15 residues. The germline V gene has CDR1 SGDLS and CDR2 YYNGEE. V was shortened by 0 bases and J by 6 bases, with 14 bases between the two germline ends. The DNA for the CDR3 is TGTGCCAGCAGCGTAGGGGACTCGACTTGGGATACGCAGTATTTT. This gives the protein CASSVGDSTWDTQYF.

To note about this clonotype: Because it lacks the conserved phenylalanine or tryptophan at the end, this CDR3 is likely a read error. The rearrangement links TRBV18 to TRBJ2-7; TRBD2 matches 13 bases. The V and J ends lost 4 bases and 0 bases, in that order; junction bases with no gene match: 6. The germline V gene encodes CDR1 KGHSH and CDR2 LQKENI. The CDR3 totals 17 residues. Written as DNA, the CDR3 is TGTGCCAGCTCACTCGGGACTAGCGGGGTTAGCTCCTACGAGCAGTACTTA. Translating it yields CASSLGTSGVSSYEQYL.

This clonotype was seen only a few times. The chain has TRBV9 and TRBJ1-2; D unresolved. The germline V and J ends were trimmed by 0 bases and 2 bases, with 14 bases remaining between them. From germline, CDR1 is SGDLS and CDR2 YYNGEE. The length of the CDR3 is 16 residues. CDR3 sequence (DNA): TGTGCCAGCAGCGTAGGGGCAGGAGCGGGCAACTATGGCTACACCTTC. Its protein is CASSVGAGAGNYGYTF.

The V and J genes are TRBV29-1 and TRBJ2-2; weak D call: TRBD1 (6 bases). Deletions cut 4 bases from V and 0 bases from J, with 6 bases between. Germline V gives CDR1 SQVTM, CDR2 ANQGSEA. There are 13 residues in the CDR3. As DNA, the CDR3 is TGCAGCGTTGGACAGGCGAACACCGGGGAGCTGTTTTTT. Translated: CSVGQANTGELFF.

This clonotype has just a few counts. The chain is built from TRBV20-1 and TRBJ1-2; tentatively, D is TRBD1 (5 bases). Between the trimmed V and J ends, which lost 5 bases and 5 bases, there was a span of 21 bases. The CDR3 has 15 amino acids. Per germline, CDR1 DFQATT and CDR2 SNEGSKA (reference sequence). CDR3 residues: CSALPGHRSWYGYTF. CDR3 in DNA: TGCAGTGCTCTTCCTGGGCACAGGTCCTGGTATGGCTACACCTTC.

This clonotype turned up a few times. V is TRBV20-1 and J is TRBJ2-7, with TRBD2 identical over 10 bases. Germline CDR1 DFQATT, CDR2 SNEGSKA (reference sequence). V was clipped by 2 bases and J by 0 bases; unmatched bases: 7. CDR3 length equals 16 residues. CDR3 nucleotides: TGCAGTGCTAGACTAGCGGGGGTCAGAAGCTCCTACGAGCAGTACTTC. Its protein product is CSARLAGVRSSYEQYF.

The CDR3 DNA sequence: TGTGCCAGCTCACCCTTCACAAGGAGCCCGGGTAACGAGCAGTACTTC. Protein: CASSPFTRSPGNEQYF. This chain links TRBV18 with TRBJ2-7; D remains ambiguous. Germline V gene lookup returns CDR1 KGHSH and CDR2 LQKENI. This CDR3 contains 16 residues. Trimming left V 3 bases short and J 5 bases short, with 20 bases between.

The chain recombines TRBV11-3 with TRBJ1-3; no definite D call. V lost 0 bases and J lost 0, with 6 bases in between. Germline V gene data show CDR1 as SGHNT and CDR2 as YENEEA. The CDR3 is 15 amino acids. CDR3 residues: CASSLDTSSGNTIYF. As DNA, the CDR3 is TGTGCCAGCAGCTTAGACACCAGCTCTGGAAACACCATATATTTT.

The sample holds many counts of this clonotype. V gene TRBV11-2 combines with J gene TRBJ1-4; 7 bases align to TRBD1. CDR3 length: 14 residues. The germline CDR1 and CDR2 sequences are SGHAT and FQNNGV. V lost 1 base to trimming and J lost 12 bases; unmatched junction nucleotides: 8. The CDR3 spells CASSLVPGQTELFF. DNA of the CDR3: TGTGCCAGCAGCTTAGTCCCGGGACAGACGGAACTGTTTTTT.

CDR3 region: CASSPGQGQQETQYF. Here the CDR3 DNA reads TGTGCCAGCAGCCCCGGGCAAGGACAGCAAGAGACCCAGTACTTC. This rearrangement joins TRBV11-1 to TRBJ2-5; TRBD1 might be the D (6 bases). There are 15 residues in the CDR3. Trimming took off 5 bases at V and 2 bases at J, with 15 bases between the two ends. Germline CDR1 and CDR2: SGHAT and FQDESV (reference sequence).

Only a few counts were recorded for this clonotype. V usage is TRBV10-2 and J usage is TRBJ1-2; no clear D. This CDR3 region has 11 residues. The germline V gene encodes CDR1 WSHSY and CDR2 SAAADI. Trimming stripped 6 bases from V and 11 bases from J, with 13 bases between. The CDR3: CASRDGRLYTF. Written as DNA, the CDR3 is TGCGCCAGCAGGGACGGCCGCCTGTACACCTTC.

This clonotype was found many times. The V and J genes are TRBV7-2 and TRBJ2-3; a weak D match, TRBD2 (7 bases). The CDR3 runs 17 residues. Germline CDR1 SGHTA, CDR2 FQGNSA. The germline V and J ends were trimmed by 5 bases and 1 base, with 19 bases remaining between them. The CDR3 sequence is CASSLVGRGPRTDTQYF. The CDR3 DNA reads as TGTGCCAGCAGCCTAGTCGGGCGGGGGCCTCGCACAGATACGCAGTATTTT.

The rearrangement uses TRBV19 and TRBJ1-2, with D unclear. Trimming shortened V by 3 bases and J by 6 bases, and 11 bases separated the two germline ends. Germline CDR1 is LNHDA and CDR2 is SQIVND (reference sequence). The CDR3 extends over 13 amino acids. Here the CDR3 DNA reads TGTGCCAGTAGTATTACGGCTTTGGATGGCTACACCTTC. Protein sequence: CASSITALDGYTF.